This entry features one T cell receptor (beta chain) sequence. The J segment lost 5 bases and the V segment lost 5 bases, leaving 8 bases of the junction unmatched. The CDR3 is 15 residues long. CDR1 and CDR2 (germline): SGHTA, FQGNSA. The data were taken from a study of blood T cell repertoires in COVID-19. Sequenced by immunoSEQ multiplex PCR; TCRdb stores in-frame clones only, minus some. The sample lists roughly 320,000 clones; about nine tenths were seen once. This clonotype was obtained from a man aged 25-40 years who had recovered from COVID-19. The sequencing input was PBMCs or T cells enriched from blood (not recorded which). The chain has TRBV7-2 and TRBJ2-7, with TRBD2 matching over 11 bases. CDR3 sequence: CASSATSGSTHEQYF. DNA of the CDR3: TGTGCCAGCAGCGCCACTAGCGGGAGTACCCACGAGCAGTACTTC.